The clone carrying this TCR beta chain was found a few times. This table comes from immunoSEQ multiplex PCR, and its TCRdb copy is limited to in-frame clones, with some not included. This sample has 300,000 to 400,000 clones, with roughly 90% found just once. This specimen comes from a study of blood T cell repertoires in COVID-19. Study at large: From T cells, B-cell-depleted T cells, or PBMCs came the material, which was cDNA or gDNA.

The CDR3 totals 15 residues. Trimming took 1 base from V and 0 from J, leaving 5 bases between them. Per germline, CDR1 SGDLS and CDR2 YYNGEE. In assigning cohorts, the study relied on participant-reported clinical history. The V call is TRBV9, the J call TRBJ1-6; D call uncertain. Sequenced material: PBMCs or T cells enriched from blood (not recorded which). This TCR was recovered from a woman aged 25-40 years with acute COVID-19. In DNA form, the CDR3 reads TGTGCCAGCAGCGTATTCAGCTCCTATAATTCACCCCTCCACTTT. It codes for CASSVFSSYNSPLHF.